The entry that follows covers one T cell receptor (beta chain) sequence. What it recognizes is unknown. The protocol was immunoSEQ multiplex PCR, while the TCRdb copy is restricted to in-frame clones and leaves out a portion. Of 77,000 or so clones in the sample, about four fifths are singletons; the top ten hold 0.65% to 0.85%. The junction had 7 bases not matched to a gene; V was cut back by 5 bases and J by 6 bases. Germline V gene lookup returns CDR1 MDHEN and CDR2 SYDVKM. The CDR3 has 14 amino acids. The data originate from a study of T cell clones after liver transplantation. Study in general: Three of eight recipients were HCV-positive; others had non-autoimmune, non-viral indications. Standard immunosuppression, with no induction, continued until 12-24 months after transplant. Timepoints were pre-transplant, pre-withdrawal, and after withdrawal was completed or failed. Findings of the study overall: Post-transplant time points were not standardized, so conclusions are preliminary.

The material sequenced was CD4+ T cells from blood, taken 12 months after liver transplant. This chain connects TRBV28 to TRBJ1-5; 7 bases are shared with TRBD1. The clonotype originates from a human patient who received a liver transplant. Some T cells may have come from the graft donor. The CDR3 coding sequence is TGTGCCAGCAGTCCATACAGGGGAACTCAGCCCCAGCATTTT. Amino acids: CASSPYRGTQPQHF.